One and the same sample provided the 2 T cell receptor beta chains below, sequenced in a study of graft-versus-host responses after intestinal transplantation. Their recognized antigens are unknown. Produced via immunoSEQ multiplex PCR; TCRdb's table is partial and in-frame only. The sample holds about 120,000 clones, 90% to 95% seen once. Sequencing used unstimulated CD8+ T cells sorted from spleen or lymph node cells, obtained before transplant. The receptors here all came from a human donor who was the organ donor for an intestinal transplant.

The CDR3 nucleotides are TGCGCCAGCAGATTAGGACTAGCGGGAATCAATGAGCAGTTCTTC. This sequence encodes CASRLGLAGINEQFF. The chain has TRBV5-1 and TRBJ2-1; 12 bases line up with TRBD2. Losses at the gene ends were 5 bases for V and 6 bases for J; bases not matched to a gene: 6. This CDR3 region has 15 residues. Germline lookup yields CDR1 SGHRS and CDR2 YFSETQ.

The gene calls are TRBV25-1 and TRBJ1-1; 11 bases align to TRBD1. This CDR3 contains 15 residues. The trim removed 3 bases at V and 1 base at J, leaving 1 base unmatched. Germline V gene sequence: CDR1 MGHDK, CDR2 SYGVNS. CDR3 in DNA: TGTGCCAGCAGTGAGGGGACAGGGGGGAACACTGAAGCTTTCTTT. Protein: CASSEGTGGNTEAFF.